These 10 T cell receptor beta chains were all obtained from the same sample, sequenced in a study of cytomegalovirus exposure and HLA in healthy donors. The PCR employed 60 Vbeta primers together with 13 Jbeta primers. Using immunoSEQ multiplex PCR, the repertoire was profiled, and TCRdb retains in-frame clones only, with some absent. The sample contains 150,000 to 200,000 clones, approximately 83% of which appear only once. The sample was PBMCs. The receptors derive from a woman younger than 35 in good health and CMV-seronegative.

In regard to this clone: No DNA is shown, since the ends of the CDR3 on it are uncertain; the CDR3 is the one TCRdb lists. The genes are TRBV12-1 and TRBJ2-7; TRBD2, as called in the table, went unchecked against the DNA. TRBV12-1 is flagged as a pseudogene. Counting both end residues, the CDR3 totals 15 amino acids. CDR3: CASSFAWGAFWEQYF.

This clone was detected only once. The chain's CDR3 is CAIRGLADYNEQFF. For the CDR3, the DNA is TGTGCCATCCGGGGACTAGCGGACTACAATGAGCAGTTCTTC. This chain connects TRBV10-3 to TRBJ2-1, with 11 bases identical to TRBD2. This CDR3 is 14 amino acids long. The germline CDR1 and CDR2 sequences are ENHRY and SYGVKD. V trimming: 8 bases; J trimming: 3 bases; junction bases outside the gene matches: 3.

V is TRBV19 and J is TRBJ1-5; 9 nucleotides line up with TRBD1. V lost 6 bases and J lost 1; bases outside the gene matches: 19. The CDR3 is made up of 20 amino acids. Germline CDR1 and CDR2: LNHDA and SQIVND (reference sequence). The CDR3 is CASRQLRRDRDFKSNQPQHF. In DNA, the CDR3 is TGTGCCAGTAGACAATTAAGGCGGGACAGGGATTTTAAAAGCAATCAGCCCCAGCATTTT.

The rearrangement joins TRBV19 to TRBJ2-2; TRBD2 agrees at 7 bases. The CDR3 has 14 amino acids. The ends lost 7 bases at V and 4 bases at J; junction bases unmatched: 6. From germline, CDR1 is LNHDA and CDR2 SQIVND (reference sequence). The DNA of the CDR3 is TGTGCCAGTACCGCGGGGAGGGGCACCGGGGAGCTGTTTTTT. It encodes CASTAGRGTGELFF. The whole variable domain, filled in from reference TRBV19 and TRBJ2-2, reads DGGITQSPKYLFRKEGQNVTLSCEQNLNHDAMYWYRQDPGQGLRLIYYSQIVNDFQKGDIAEGYSVSREKKESFPLTVTSAQKNPTAFYLCASTAGRGTGELFFGEGSRLTVL.

The V call is TRBV2, the J call TRBJ1-3; D uncertain. The V end was cut by 6 bases, the J end by 7 bases, with 19 bases between. Germline V gene lookup returns CDR1 SNHLY and CDR2 FYNNEI. This CDR3 is built from 15 residues. The CDR3 loop reads CASREVGGRKNTIYF. Here the CDR3 DNA reads TGTGCCAGCAGGGAGGTGGGAGGGCGAAAGAACACCATATATTTT.

The V call is TRBV4-1, the J call TRBJ1-1, with D possibly matching TRBD1 (6 bases). Between the trimmed V and J ends, which lost 4 bases and 0 bases, there was a span of 9 bases. The CDR3 consists of 14 residues. Germline V gene data show CDR1 as MGHRA and CDR2 as YSYEKL. CDR3 coding DNA: TGCGCCAGCAGCCCGGGACAAGTGAACACTGAAGCTTTCTTT. Its translation is CASSPGQVNTEAFF.

The chain employs TRBV5-1 and TRBJ1-2; D unresolved. Germline CDR1 is SGHRS and CDR2 is YFSETQ. The CDR3 is 14 amino acids. Trimming cost V 0 bases and J 0 bases, with 6 bases left between them. The CDR3 protein is CASSLVVANYGYTF. Here the CDR3 DNA reads TGCGCCAGCAGCTTGGTGGTAGCTAACTATGGCTACACCTTC.

CDR3 sequence (DNA): TGCAGCGTCTTCCGGGGGGGAACGGCCTACAATGAGCAGTTCTTC. It yields the protein CSVFRGGTAYNEQFF. The chain joins TRBV29-1 to TRBJ2-1, with 8 bases lining up with TRBD2. CDR3 length equals 15 residues. V was clipped by 6 bases and J by 2 bases; unmatched bases: 9. CDR1 and CDR2 (germline): SQVTM, ANQGSEA.

The chain combines TRBV19 with TRBJ1-3; D perhaps matches TRBD1 (5 bases). CDR3 length equals 16 residues. V lost 4 bases to trimming and J lost 4 bases, with 17 bases between them. Germline CDR1 and CDR2: LNHDA and SQIVND (reference sequence). The CDR3 DNA is TGTGCCAGTAGTAAAAGCCAGGGAAAATTAGGAAACACCATATATTTT. Translated, it gives CASSKSQGKLGNTIYF.

The rearrangement links TRBV11-2 to TRBJ2-1, with 8 positions matching TRBD2. This CDR3 contains 14 residues. The junction had 6 bases not matched to a gene; V was cut back by 4 bases and J by 7 bases. The germline V gene has CDR1 SGHAT and CDR2 FQNNGV. CDR3 nucleotide sequence: TGTGCCAGCAGCTCCCCCCGGGGGGGAAATGAGCAGTTCTTC. Translated, it gives CASSSPRGGNEQFF.